This T cell receptor beta chain was captured by sequencing in a study of T cells in Graves' hyperthyroidism and ophthalmopathy. This clonotype was seen ten or more times. Its antigen is as yet unknown. Amplification of TCR beta CDR3 regions was performed using RNA transcripts as template. HTBI primers were the set used in a first-round RT-PCR of the TCR CDR3. TCRdb used MiXCR to reprocess the multiplex PCR reads, holding one entry per CDR3 protein. Found here are under 350,000 distinct CDR3 sequences, around a quarter of them singletons; the top ten hold about 25%. General study findings and limits: Clonotypes that were expanded in thyroid above 0.001 mostly appeared in blood too. Ophthalmopathy was identified by the model a median about seven months ahead of onset.

Initially, at the first diagnosis of hyperthyroidism and before any ophthalmopathy symptoms, blood was sampled. Cells are PBMCs isolated from around 9.4 ml of fresh blood. Germline V gene sequence: CDR1 DFQATT, CDR2 SNEGSKA (reference sequence). The V end lost 2 bases, the J end lost 6 bases, and 17 bases lay between the germline ends. The length of the CDR3 is 14 residues. V usage is TRBV20-1 and J usage is TRBJ2-7, with D possibly matching TRBD1 (5 bases). Sequenced input: blood. This TCR derives from a man aged 40-55 years with Graves' hyperthyroidism that later progressed to Graves' ophthalmopathy. The CDR3 region is CSARREGVDGEQYF. The DNA of the CDR3 is TGCAGTGCTAGAAGGGAAGGGGTCGACGGCGAGCAGTACTTC.